This T cell receptor beta chain emerged from a study of CD8+CD57+ T cells in acquired aplastic anemia. Genomic DNA templated the TCR beta VDJ and CDR3 profiling. TCRdb recomputed calls from the reads with MiXCR, one row per CDR3 protein. The sample consists of about 220,000 distinct CDR3 sequences, 34% of them appearing once. A remark on this clonotype: A much more abundant neighbour one base away suggests this may be a read error.

The CDR3 sequence is 13 residues long. The V gene is TRBV12-3 or TRBV12-4, the J gene TRBJ1-1; the D is unclear. The receptor comes from a human donor in good health, serving as a control. Source material: sorted CD4+, CD8+, or CD8+CD57+ T cells (not recorded which) from PBMCs. The CDR3 here is CASSFLRDTDAFF. The CDR3 DNA reads as TGTGCCAGCAGTTTCCTCCGAGACACTGATGCTTTCTTT.